The text below deals with one TCR beta chain. This sample was included in a study of blood T cell repertoires in COVID-19. The V gene's germline CDR1 is SNHLY and CDR2 FYNNEI. The V gene end was trimmed by 5 bases and the J gene end by 4 bases; junction bases not matched to a gene: 11. CDR3 length: 16 residues. Generated by immunoSEQ multiplex PCR, the TCRdb table keeps only in-frame clones and is missing some. The table lists 130,000 to 150,000 clones, 80% to 90% of them singletons. The receptor was derived from a woman between 50 and 59 years old with acute or convalescent COVID-19. Sequencing input: peripheral blood. The chain carries TRBV2 and TRBJ1-1; 9 positions agree with TRBD1. The CDR3 spells CASSLRPGQGSTEAFF. DNA of the CDR3: TGTGCCAGCAGTCTACGTCCGGGACAGGGAAGCACTGAAGCTTTCTTT.